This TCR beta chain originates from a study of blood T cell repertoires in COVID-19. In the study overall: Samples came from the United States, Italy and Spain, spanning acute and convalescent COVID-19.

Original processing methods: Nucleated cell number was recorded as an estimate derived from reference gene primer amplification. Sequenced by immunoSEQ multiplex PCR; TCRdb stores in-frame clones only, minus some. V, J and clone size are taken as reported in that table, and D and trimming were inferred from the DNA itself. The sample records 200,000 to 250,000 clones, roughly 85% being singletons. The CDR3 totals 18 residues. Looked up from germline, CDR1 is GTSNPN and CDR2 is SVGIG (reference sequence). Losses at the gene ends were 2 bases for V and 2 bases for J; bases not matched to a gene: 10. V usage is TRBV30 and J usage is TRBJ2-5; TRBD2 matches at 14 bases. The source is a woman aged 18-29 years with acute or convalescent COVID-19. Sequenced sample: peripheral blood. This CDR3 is CAWSRRLAGGPQQETQYF. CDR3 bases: TGTGCCTGGAGTCGTAGACTAGCGGGAGGGCCGCAACAAGAGACCCAGTACTTC.